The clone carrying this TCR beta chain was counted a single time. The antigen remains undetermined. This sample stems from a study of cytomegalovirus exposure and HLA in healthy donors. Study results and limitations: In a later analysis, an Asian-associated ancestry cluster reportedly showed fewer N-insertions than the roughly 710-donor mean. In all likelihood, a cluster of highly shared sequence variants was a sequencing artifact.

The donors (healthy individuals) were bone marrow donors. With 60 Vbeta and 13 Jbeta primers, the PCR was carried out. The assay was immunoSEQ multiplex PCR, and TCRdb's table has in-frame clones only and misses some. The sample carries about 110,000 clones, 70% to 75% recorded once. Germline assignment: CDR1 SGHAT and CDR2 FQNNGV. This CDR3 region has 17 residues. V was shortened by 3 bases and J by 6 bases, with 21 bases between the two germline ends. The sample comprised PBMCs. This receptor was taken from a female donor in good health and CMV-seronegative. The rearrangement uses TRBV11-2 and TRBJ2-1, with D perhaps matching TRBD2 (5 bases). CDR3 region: CASSFWRVFNMPNEQFF. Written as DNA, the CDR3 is TGTGCCAGCAGCTTTTGGCGGGTATTTAATATGCCCAATGAGCAGTTCTTC. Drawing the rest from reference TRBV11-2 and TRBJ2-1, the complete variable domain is EAGVAQSPRYKIIEKRQSVAFWCNPISGHATLYWYQQILGQGPKLLIQFQNNGVVDDSQLPKDRFSAERLKGVDSTLKIQPAKLEDSAVYLCASSFWRVFNMPNEQFFGPGTRLTVL.